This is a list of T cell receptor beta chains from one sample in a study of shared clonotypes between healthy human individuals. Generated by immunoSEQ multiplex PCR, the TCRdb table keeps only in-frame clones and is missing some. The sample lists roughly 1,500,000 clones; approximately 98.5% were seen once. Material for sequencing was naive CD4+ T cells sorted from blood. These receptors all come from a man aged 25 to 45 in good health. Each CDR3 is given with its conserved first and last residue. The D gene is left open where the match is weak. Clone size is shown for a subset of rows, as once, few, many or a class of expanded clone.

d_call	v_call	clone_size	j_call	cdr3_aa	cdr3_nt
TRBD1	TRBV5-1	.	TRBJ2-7	CASSRRDSYEQYF	TGCGCCAGCAGCCGCCGGGACAGTTACGAGCAGTACTTC
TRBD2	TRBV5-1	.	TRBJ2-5	CASSLGGLAETVRKHF	TGCGCCAGCAGCTTGGGCGGACTAGCGGAGACCGTCCGAAAGCACTTC
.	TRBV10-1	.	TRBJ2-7	CASSRAVSYEQYF	TGCGCCAGCAGCAGGGCGGTTTCCTACGAGCAGTACTTC
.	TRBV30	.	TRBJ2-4	CAWSVKGNIQYF	TGTGCCTGGAGTGTAAAAGGAAACATTCAGTACTTC
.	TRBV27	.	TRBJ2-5	CASSPSGRETQYF	TGTGCCAGCAGTCCCTCGGGGCGGGAGACCCAGTACTTC
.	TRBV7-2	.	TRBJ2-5	CASSLDRAQETQYF	TGTGCCAGCAGCTTAGACAGGGCCCAAGAGACCCAGTACTTC
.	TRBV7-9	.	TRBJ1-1	CASSRTNIQGEAFF	TGTGCCAGCAGCCGTACGAACATTCAGGGGGAAGCTTTCTTT
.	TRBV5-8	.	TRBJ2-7	CASSFGGSQYEQYF	TGTGCCAGCAGCTTTGGCGGTTCACAATACGAGCAGTACTTC
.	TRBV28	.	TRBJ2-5	CASSYRGLAGQETQYF	TGTGCCAGCAGTTATAGGGGGCTAGCGGGCCAAGAGACCCAGTACTTC
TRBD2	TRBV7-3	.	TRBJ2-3	CASSLISGSADTQYF	TGTGCCAGCAGCTTAATTAGCGGGAGCGCAGATACGCAGTATTTT
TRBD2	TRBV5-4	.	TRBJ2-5	CASSGLGWREGTQETQYF	TGTGCCAGCAGCGGGTTAGGTTGGCGGGAGGGAACTCAAGAGACCCAGTACTTC
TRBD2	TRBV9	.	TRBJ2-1	CASSVDHRGLAEEGEQFF	TGTGCCAGCAGCGTAGACCATCGGGGACTAGCCGAAGAGGGGGAGCAGTTCTTC
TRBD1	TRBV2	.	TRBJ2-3	CASSPGQGGTDTQYF	TGTGCCAGCAGTCCCGGACAGGGAGGTACAGATACGCAGTATTTT
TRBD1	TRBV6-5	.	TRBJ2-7	CASSYSWDRGNEQYF	TGTGCCAGCAGTTACTCTTGGGACAGGGGTAACGAGCAGTACTTC
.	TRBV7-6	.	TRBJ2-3	CASSLTGVRTDTQYF	TGTGCCAGCAGCTTAACGGGGGTACGCACAGATACGCAGTATTTT
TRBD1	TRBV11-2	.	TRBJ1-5	CASSPTGGSNQPQHF	TGTGCCAGCAGCCCGACAGGGGGCAGCAATCAGCCCCAGCATTTT
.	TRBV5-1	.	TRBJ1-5	CASSLLTDQPQHF	TGCGCCAGCAGCCTCCTGACAGATCAGCCCCAGCATTTT
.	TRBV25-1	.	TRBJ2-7	CASSGLTETYEQYF	TGTGCCAGCAGTGGCCTGACGGAAACCTACGAGCAGTACTTC
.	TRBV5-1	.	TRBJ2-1	CASSSRGDNEQFF	TGCGCCAGCAGCTCCAGGGGTGACAATGAGCAGTTCTTC
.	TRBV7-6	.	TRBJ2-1	CASSLVLAAYEQFF	TGTGCCAGCAGCTTAGTATTAGCTGCGTATGAGCAGTTCTTC
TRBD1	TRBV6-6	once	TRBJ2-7	CASSNPGQGREQYF	TGTGCCAGCAGTAACCCCGGACAGGGCCGGGAGCAGTACTTC